The clone carrying this T cell receptor beta chain is labeled medium-sized. Antigen unknown. Regarding time point: sample taken at primary tumor resection. Donors were around 70 untreated early-stage non-small cell lung cancer patients. Whole RNA obtained from tumor, nontumor lung or frozen PBMC underwent sequencing without sorting. These data are taken from a study of spatial heterogeneity in lung cancer. CDR3 length equals 16 residues. Germline lookup yields CDR1 SGHTA and CDR2 FQGNSA. V was clipped by 3 bases and J by 4 bases, with 15 bases between them. The presence of a unique molecular identifier marked each TCR cDNA molecule. MiXCR, applied by TCRdb to the 5' RACE reads, yields one record per CDR3 protein. The table shows about 1,400 distinct CDR3 sequences, with more than 8.5% occurring only once. Study-wide results and caveats: Tumoral mutation counts were tracked by counts of expanded intratumoral alpha and beta TCRs.

This clonotype was sampled from a female donor with early-stage non-small cell lung cancer. The V gene is TRBV7-2, the J gene TRBJ2-2; D is perhaps TRBD2 (7 bases). The specimen comprised lung tumor tissue, sampled at surgery. This CDR3 reads CASSFGGGASTGELFF. CDR3 in DNA: TGTGCCAGCAGCTTTGGCGGGGGCGCGTCCACCGGGGAGCTGTTTTTT.